This T cell receptor (beta chain) was recorded in a study of shared clonotypes between healthy human individuals. CD45RO-negative cells were positively selected for CCR7, leaving out terminally differentiated effector memory CD45RA+ cells. Genomic DNA per cell subset filled all wells of several immunoSEQ plates. In the original workflow: Filtering was not the same, since immunoSEQ gave junction-only sequences without quality scores. The repertoire was sequenced with immunoSEQ multiplex PCR; TCRdb's copy has only in-frame clones and lacks some. That table supplies the V and J calls and clone size; D and trimming were determined from the DNA. The top ten clones hold approximately 1.2% of a sample with about 1,800,000 clones, approximately 94% of them seen once. General study points: With a few donors compared, 4.5% to 6.5% of naive CD4 clonotypes were shared.

On this clone: Its antigen is as yet unknown.

The ends lost 7 bases at V and 6 bases at J; junction bases unmatched: 14. Germline-derived CDR1 and CDR2 are MDHEN and SYDVKM. CDR3 size: 15 residues. This clonotype originated in a man between 18 and 35 years old in good health. Sequenced: naive CD8+ T cells sorted from blood. The J gene is TRBJ1-2, the V gene TRBV28; 7 nucleotides align to TRBD1. CDR3 in DNA: TGTGCCAGCAACCCCACAGGGGTCGTAGGTGATGGCTACACCTTC. This sequence encodes CASNPTGVVGDGYTF.